Presented here are 21 T cell receptor beta chains from one specimen sequenced in a study of vaccination and CD4 T cells after COVID-19. TCRdb ran MiXCR on the PCR reads and lists one entry per CDR3 protein. The sample yields about 19,000 distinct CDR3 sequences, about 62% seen once. Sequenced here: CD4+ T cells from blood, sampled after SARS-CoV-2 vaccination. These receptors were taken from a human donor who had recovered from COVID-19.

This chain uses TRBV10-3 with TRBJ2-2; 14 nucleotides agree with TRBD2. The ends lost 2 bases at V and 4 bases at J; junction bases unmatched: 9. CDR3 size: 19 residues. The germline V gene has CDR1 ENHRY and CDR2 SYGVKD. The CDR3 is CAISERGTSGRSGTGELFF. In DNA, the CDR3 is TGTGCCATCAGTGAGAGGGGGACTAGCGGGAGAAGCGGCACCGGGGAGCTGTTTTTT.

This chain joins TRBV4-1 and TRBJ1-2; D is possibly TRBD1 (5 bases). Trimming shortened V by 1 base and J by 7 bases, and 13 bases separated the two germline ends. CDR3 length: 14 amino acids. CDR1 is MGHRA, CDR2 YSYEKL, per germline. The CDR3 reads CASSQAGGIGGYTF. In DNA, the CDR3 is TGCGCCAGCAGCCAAGCCGGGGGGATCGGTGGCTACACCTTC.

The V call is TRBV20-1, the J call TRBJ1-2, with D possibly being TRBD1 (5 bases). Trimming shortened V by 3 bases and J by 4 bases, and 15 bases separated the two germline ends. The CDR3 runs to 14 residues. Germline CDR1 DFQATT, CDR2 SNEGSKA (reference sequence). The CDR3 nucleotides read TGCAGTGCTAGCTTTTCAGGGCCGGGCTATGGCTACACCTTC. Amino acids: CSASFSGPGYGYTF.

J is TRBJ2-2 and V is TRBV6-4, with no clear D. The CDR3 is 12 amino acids. The V end was cut by 0 bases, the J end by 7 bases, with 3 bases between. Germline CDR1 is MRHNA and CDR2 is SNTAGT. The CDR3 sequence is CASSDSVGELFF. Here the CDR3 DNA reads TGTGCCAGCAGTGACTCGGTCGGGGAGCTGTTTTTT.

This clonotype was counted a few times. A junction boundary mismatches the germline segment, possibly from a read error. The chain carries TRBV6-1 and TRBJ2-2; D is unresolved. The CDR3 is 12 residues long. Germline lookup yields CDR1 MNHNS and CDR2 SASEGT. In nucleotides, the CDR3 is TGTGCCAGCAGAACGAACGCCGGGGAGCTGTTTTTT. Amino acids: CASRTNAGELFF.

This clonotype turned up a few times. This chain connects TRBV6-2 or TRBV6-3 to TRBJ1-1; D is ambiguous. The CDR3 runs 11 residues. Germline V gene sequence: CDR1 MNHEY, CDR2 SVGEGT. With 5 bases removed from V and 8 bases from J, the gap between germline ends came to 9 bases. The CDR3 loop reads CASSAQREAFF. In DNA, the CDR3 is TGTGCCAGCAGTGCGCAAAGAGAAGCTTTCTTT.

The gene calls are TRBV6-2 or TRBV6-3 and TRBJ2-7; 9 bases agree with TRBD1. This CDR3 spans 15 amino acids. V was pared by 7 bases and J by 5 bases, with 12 bases of the junction left unmatched. The germline CDR1 and CDR2 sequences are MNHEY and SVGEGT. The CDR3 is CASTRFRDRAHEQYF. The CDR3, as DNA: TGTGCCAGCACCCGATTCAGGGACAGGGCCCACGAGCAGTACTTC.

This chain links TRBV6-5 with TRBJ2-1, with D maybe TRBD2 (6 bases). The CDR3 extends over 17 amino acids. The germline CDR1 and CDR2 sequences are MNHEY and SVGAGI. V lost 3 bases and J lost 2, with 17 bases in between. For the CDR3, the DNA is TGTGCCAGCAGTTATTTGACTAGTCATCGTACCTACAATGAGCAGTTCTTC. It translates to CASSYLTSHRTYNEQFF.

This clonotype was observed a single time. The J gene is TRBJ1-1, the V gene TRBV6-1; TRBD1 is a possible D gene (5 bases). The germline gives CDR1 MNHNS, CDR2 SASEGT. The CDR3 spans 12 residues. Trimming cost V 6 bases and J 10 bases, with 15 bases left between them. CDR3 nucleotide sequence: TGTGCCAGCAGAACCACACAGGAGGGAGCTTTCTTT. Translation gives CASRTTQEGAFF.

This clonotype was detected only a few times. The rearrangement joins TRBV10-1 to TRBJ1-2; a possible D gene is TRBD1 (6 bases). CDR1 WNHNN and CDR2 SYGVQD come from the germline V gene (reference sequence). Trimming left V 5 bases short and J 6 bases short, with 16 bases between. This CDR3 contains 14 residues. The chain's CDR3 is CASSTVQGTHGYTF. In nucleotides, the CDR3 is TGCGCCAGCAGTACCGTTCAGGGGACTCATGGCTACACCTTC.

This clonotype was seen a handful of times. The chain employs TRBV15 and TRBJ2-7; 12 bases are a match to TRBD2. The length of the CDR3 is 15 residues. Germline V gene sequence: CDR1 LNHNV, CDR2 YYDKDF (reference sequence). The V gene end was trimmed by 5 bases and the J gene end by 1 base; junction bases not matched to a gene: 3. CDR3 DNA sequence: TGTGCCACCAGCCGACTAGCGGGGGAGTCCTACGAGCAGTACTTC. Translation gives CATSRLAGESYEQYF. Combining the CDR3 with reference TRBV15 and TRBJ2-7 gives the whole variable domain DAMVIQNPRYQVTQFGKPVTLSCSQTLNHNVMYWYQQKSSQAPKLLFHYYDKDFNNEADTPDNFQSRRPNTSFCFLDIRSPGLGDTAMYLCATSRLAGESYEQYFGPGTRLTVT.

CDR3 sequence: CASSLGEDTGELFF. For the CDR3, the DNA is TGTGCCAGCTCCCTTGGAGAGGACACCGGGGAGCTGTTTTTT. The chain links TRBV18 to TRBJ2-2; D call uncertain. Germline V lookup: CDR1 KGHSH, CDR2 LQKENI. Trimming took off 6 bases at V and 3 bases at J, with 11 bases between the two ends. The CDR3 spans 14 residues.

The chain links TRBV7-9 to TRBJ2-3; D may correspond to TRBD1 or TRBD2 (5 bases each). The V gene's germline CDR1 is SEHNR and CDR2 FQNEAQ (reference sequence). This CDR3 spans 14 amino acids. The germline V and J ends were trimmed by 4 bases and 2 bases, with 10 bases remaining between them. The CDR3 loop is CASSSEGYTDTQYF. The CDR3 DNA follows: TGTGCCAGCAGCTCCGAGGGGTACACAGATACGCAGTATTTT.

This rearrangement joins TRBV9 to TRBJ1-5; no firm D call. Germline assignment: CDR1 SGDLS and CDR2 YYNGEE. V lost 0 bases and J 5 bases, leaving 6 bases between the germline ends. This CDR3 comprises 13 residues. The CDR3, as DNA: TGTGCCAGCAGCGTAGGCTGGGATCAGCCCCAGCATTTT. Amino acid sequence: CASSVGWDQPQHF.

The chain recombines TRBV7-8 with TRBJ1-6; D not certain. In germline, CDR1 is SGHVS, CDR2 FQNEAQ. This CDR3 is 16 amino acids long. Trimming removed 1 base at V and 7 bases at J, with 14 bases between. The CDR3 DNA reads TGTGCCAGCAGCTTAGTGTGGGCAGGCGTAAATTCACCCCTCCACTTT. This encodes CASSLVWAGVNSPLHF.

This clonotype turned up a few times. The CDR3 DNA reads TGCAGTGCTAGCGACACGCGGACGAACACCGGGGAGCTGTTTTTT. Encoded protein: CSASDTRTNTGELFF. The chain couples TRBV20-1 to TRBJ2-2; D gene uncertain. Trimming removed 3 bases from V and 0 bases from J, with 11 bases in between. The germline gives CDR1 DFQATT, CDR2 SNEGSKA (reference sequence). The CDR3 sequence is 15 residues long.

The gene calls are TRBV19 and TRBJ2-1, with TRBD2 matching 9 bases. Germline lookup yields CDR1 LNHDA and CDR2 SQIVND (reference sequence). V shed 6 bases, J shed 5 bases, and the junction held 8 bases outside the gene matches. The CDR3 runs 15 residues. DNA of the CDR3: TGTGCCAGTAGGACACTAGCGGGCCCGAACAATGAGCAGTTCTTC. Translating it yields CASRTLAGPNNEQFF.

This clonotype was seen a few times. The V call is TRBV15, the J call TRBJ2-3; 7 bases agree with TRBD2. V lost 7 bases and J lost 2; bases outside the gene matches: 6. This CDR3 is 14 amino acids long. Germline V lookup: CDR1 LNHNV, CDR2 YYDKDF (reference sequence). CDR3 DNA: TGTGCCACCACCAGCGGGGCCCTCACAGATACGCAGTATTTT. It is translated as CATTSGALTDTQYF.

The chain uses TRBV20-1 and TRBJ1-2; D unclear. Trimming removed 3 bases from V and 0 bases from J, with 5 bases in between. The germline gives CDR1 DFQATT, CDR2 SNEGSKA (reference sequence). This CDR3 comprises 12 residues. The CDR3 nucleotides are TGCAGTGCTAGTGTGGCTAACTATGGCTACACCTTC. Encoded protein: CSASVANYGYTF.

In its sample, this clonotype was seen a few times. This chain uses TRBV5-1 with TRBJ1-2; D is undetermined. CDR1 SGHRS and CDR2 YFSETQ come from the germline V gene. The CDR3 length is 15 residues. Trimming left V 0 bases short and J 5 bases short, with 14 bases between. In nucleotides, the CDR3 is TGCGCCAGCAGCTTGGCCGTGGGGAAGGAATATGGCTACACCTTC. Translated, it gives CASSLAVGKEYGYTF.

The chain uses TRBV10-3 and TRBJ2-5; no firm D call. The CDR3 is made up of 15 amino acids. Germline loops: CDR1 ENHRY, CDR2 SYGVKD. Trimming removed 1 base from V and 4 bases from J, with 13 bases in between. The CDR3 DNA follows: TGTGCCATCAGTGAGTTCTCTGGCGGCCTAGAGACCCAGTACTTC. The encoded protein is CAISEFSGGLETQYF.